These 26 T cell receptor beta chains were all obtained from the same sample, sequenced in a study of CXCR3-negative and CXCR3-positive naive CD8 T cells. Researchers prepared the TRB cDNA libraries using 5' RACE with UMI labels. TCRdb re-called the 5' RACE reads and shows each CDR3 protein once, DNA omitted. The data include under 50,000 distinct CDR3 sequences; the top ten clones carry about 2.3%. Material: naive CXCR3- CD8+ T cells from blood. Subset indicated: CD45RO-CCR7+CD27+CD95- naive CD8+ T cells lacking CXCR3 (TNR3-). These receptors originate from a human donor in good health. Some clones in this sample may be carry-over from other donors' samples.

CDR3 protein: CASSPDGVNTDTQYF. V and J are TRBV13 and TRBJ2-3. The germline V gene has CDR1 PRHDT and CDR2 FYEKMQ (reference sequence). This CDR3 has 15 amino acids.

The chain employs TRBV5-1 and TRBJ2-7; the TCRdb call, TRBD1, lacks DNA for checking. The germline gives CDR1 SGHRS, CDR2 YFSETQ. The CDR3 runs 15 residues. CDR3 sequence reads: CASSLPQGSPYEQYF.

This sequence joins TRBV12-5 and TRBJ1-1. The CDR3 runs to 16 residues. CDR1 is LGHNT, CDR2 FRNRAP, per germline. This CDR3 reads CASGLSTILPNTEAFF. Supplemented by reference TRBV12-5 and TRBJ1-1, the full variable domain reads DARVTQTPRHKVTEMGQEVTMRCQPILGHNTVFWYRQTMMQGLELLAYFRNRAPLDDSGMPKDRFSAEMPDATLATLKIQPSEPRDSAVYFCASGLSTILPNTEAFFGQGTRLTVV.

This chain connects TRBV7-9 to TRBJ2-2; TCRdb's assignment of TRBD1 cannot be checked, as there is no DNA. CDR1 SEHNR and CDR2 FQNEAQ come from the germline V gene (reference sequence). The CDR3 sequence is 15 residues long. The CDR3 is CASNLREIDTGELFF. Using reference TRBV7-9 and TRBJ2-2 for the parts outside the CDR3, the full variable domain is DTGVSQNPRHKITKRGQNVTFRCDPISEHNRLYWYRQTLGQGPEFLTYFQNEAQLEKSRLLSDRFSAERPKGSFSTLEIQRTEQGDSAMYLCASNLREIDTGELFFGEGSRLTVL.

The rearrangement uses TRBV6-6 and TRBJ2-2. CDR1 is MNHNY, CDR2 SVGAGI, per germline (reference sequence). The CDR3 is made up of 13 amino acids. Here the CDR3 reads CASSFEVAGELFF.

The V gene is TRBV29-1, the J gene TRBJ2-7; TCRdb indicates TRBD1, and absent DNA this call remains unverified. In germline, CDR1 is SQVTM, CDR2 ANQGSEA. This CDR3 has 14 amino acids. CDR3 sequence reads: CSVDGEGGSYEQYF.

V is TRBV28 and J is TRBJ2-7. Germline CDR1 is MDHEN and CDR2 is SYDVKM. The CDR3 totals 15 residues. The CDR3 sequence is CASSFVGSTTYEQYF.

The chain recombines TRBV7-9 with TRBJ2-7. CDR1 and CDR2 from the germline V gene are SEHNR and FQNEAQ (reference sequence). The CDR3 is 13 residues long. The CDR3 sequence is CASSFGISYEQYF. Full variable domain (remainder filled in from reference TRBV7-9 and TRBJ2-7): DTGVSQNPRHKITKRGQNVTFRCDPISEHNRLYWYRQTLGQGPEFLTYFQNEAQLEKSRLLSDRFSAERPKGSFSTLEIQRTEQGDSAMYLCASSFGISYEQYFGPGTRLTVT.

J is TRBJ2-1 and V is TRBV14; TCRdb names TRBD1, which stays unverified in the absence of DNA. Germline CDR1 SGHDN, CDR2 FVKESK. The CDR3 covers 14 residues. CDR3 protein: CASSQRGRGSEQFF.

This chain connects TRBV20-1 to TRBJ2-7. CDR3 length: 15 residues. Per the germline V gene, CDR1 is DFQATT and CDR2 is SNEGSKA (reference sequence). CDR3 region: CSAPEKGPIDREQYF.

The chain uses TRBV9 and TRBJ2-5; with no DNA, the TCRdb D assignment of TRBD2 cannot be verified. This CDR3 is 16 amino acids long. Germline lookup yields CDR1 SGDLS and CDR2 YYNGEE. CDR3 sequence: CASSVGASLVQETQYF.

The chain couples TRBV5-1 to TRBJ1-5; TCRdb returns TRBD1, unconfirmable since there is no DNA. CDR1 and CDR2 (germline): SGHRS, YFSETQ. The CDR3 has 14 amino acids. The CDR3 sequence is CASSLSGGDQPQHF.

The rearrangement uses TRBV7-6 and TRBJ2-7; absent DNA, TCRdb's TRBD1 call cannot be checked. The CDR3 loop spans 15 amino acids. Germline-derived CDR1 and CDR2 are SGHVS and FNYEAQ. The CDR3 is CASSFDGQKSYEQYF.

The rearrangement links TRBV20-1 to TRBJ2-5; TCRdb calls TRBD2, which cannot be checked without DNA. From germline, CDR1 is DFQATT and CDR2 SNEGSKA (reference sequence). This CDR3 comprises 13 residues. CDR3 sequence: CSARDPGGVTQYF.

The chain carries TRBV20-1 and TRBJ1-1; TCRdb gives TRBD1 as the D gene, but with no DNA this cannot be confirmed. There are 13 residues in the CDR3. CDR1 is DFQATT and CDR2 is SNEGSKA in the germline V gene (reference sequence). CDR3 region: CSAAQGVGTEAFF.

The chain carries TRBV29-1 and TRBJ2-5; without DNA, the TCRdb call of TRBD2 cannot be checked. This CDR3 is 15 amino acids long. The germline gives CDR1 SQVTM, CDR2 ANQGSEA. The CDR3 spells CSVEDIPSGEETQYF.

The chain links TRBV27 to TRBJ2-7. CDR3 size: 13 residues. Germline assignment: CDR1 MNHEY and CDR2 SMNVEV (reference sequence). Here the CDR3 reads CASSYGPGYEQYF.

The chain links TRBV7-9 to TRBJ1-5. CDR1 is SEHNR and CDR2 is FQNEAQ in the germline V gene (reference sequence). This CDR3 comprises 13 residues. The CDR3 here is CASSLQVDQPQHF. Filled out from reference TRBV7-9 and TRBJ1-5, the complete variable domain reads DTGVSQNPRHKITKRGQNVTFRCDPISEHNRLYWYRQTLGQGPEFLTYFQNEAQLEKSRLLSDRFSAERPKGSFSTLEIQRTEQGDSAMYLCASSLQVDQPQHFGDGTRLSIL.

J is TRBJ2-1 and V is TRBV6-2 or TRBV6-3. Looked up from germline, CDR1 is MNHEY and CDR2 is SVGEGT. The CDR3 has 12 amino acids. The CDR3 region is CASSPSDNEQFF.

J is TRBJ2-3 and V is TRBV5-1; TCRdb's assignment of TRBD1 cannot be checked, as there is no DNA. Germline CDR1 and CDR2: SGHRS and YFSETQ. The CDR3 has 15 amino acids. The chain's CDR3 is CASSRTLPGADTQYF.

The CDR3 sequence is CASSLLGIDTQYF. V usage is TRBV27 and J usage is TRBJ2-3. The CDR3 loop spans 13 amino acids. CDR1 and CDR2 (germline): MNHEY, SMNVEV (reference sequence).

The chain recombines TRBV5-4 with TRBJ2-1; the TCRdb call, TRBD1, lacks DNA for checking. Germline values: CDR1 SGHNT, CDR2 YYREEE (reference sequence). The CDR3 length is 13 residues. CDR3 in amino acids: CASSLFEGGEQFF.

The chain carries TRBV4-1 and TRBJ2-7. The CDR3 covers 14 residues. Germline CDR1 reads MGHRA; CDR2 reads YSYEKL. CDR3: CASSPRRESYEQYF.

The chain recombines TRBV29-1 with TRBJ1-2; the TCRdb call, TRBD1, lacks DNA for checking. This CDR3 is 13 amino acids long. Germline lookup yields CDR1 SQVTM and CDR2 ANQGSEA. This chain's CDR3 is CSVDPREVYGYTF.

The CDR3 region is CASSSDLDGNNEQFF. The chain links TRBV27 to TRBJ2-1; the D gene TCRdb calls, TRBD1, cannot be checked with no DNA. CDR3 length equals 15 residues. Germline V gives CDR1 MNHEY, CDR2 SMNVEV (reference sequence).

The CDR3 reads CASSSTGARRAYNEQFF. This chain joins TRBV7-6 and TRBJ2-1; TCRdb lists TRBD1, though no DNA is available to test this call. The CDR3 length is 17 residues. CDR1 is SGHVS and CDR2 is FNYEAQ in the germline V gene.